The rows below give T cell receptor beta chains drawn from one sample of a study of tumor-infiltrating lymphocytes in localized non-small cell lung cancer. Repertoires were generated with immunoSEQ multiplex PCR, while TCRdb's copy carries only in-frame clones and drops some. The sample yields some 10,000 clones, about three fifths seen once. The material sequenced was uninvolved lung tissue not adjacent to the tumor. Source of these receptors: a human donor with non-small cell lung cancer. The CDR3 runs from the conserved cysteine through the conserved F or W. The D gene is left open where the match is weak. Rows may omit the clone size; those that give it use once, few, many or a size class.

j_gene	v_gene	abundance	d_gene	CDR3aa
TRBJ2-5	TRBV15	NA	NA	CATSRDLETQYF
TRBJ2-5	TRBV9	NA	TRBD2	CASSVGGGYQETQYF
TRBJ2-1	TRBV5-4	NA	NA	CASSWLGPGGHEQFF
TRBJ2-7	TRBV7-8	NA	NA	CASSPQLNEQYF
TRBJ2-7	TRBV5-6	once	NA	CASSVGHPYEQYF
TRBJ2-6	TRBV7-6	once	NA	CASSYSNTGSGANVLTF
TRBJ2-5	TRBV5-8	NA	NA	CASRGTSQETQYF
TRBJ2-3	TRBV7-2	few	NA	CASSPGRQLAQYF
TRBJ1-1	TRBV6-5	NA	NA	CASSYSRLNTEAFF
TRBJ1-3	TRBV19	NA	TRBD1	CASRGDGNTIYF
TRBJ2-7	TRBV10-3	NA	TRBD2	CAISESPSGGSYEQYF
TRBJ2-2	TRBV5-1	NA	NA	CASSYFGGTNTGELFF
TRBJ1-6	TRBV27	NA	TRBD1	CASNRQGGNSPLHF
TRBJ2-3	TRBV19	NA	TRBD1	CASSSLSTGRDTQYF
TRBJ2-6	TRBV10-3	medium-sized	NA	CASKRAEGANVLTF
TRBJ1-5	TRBV27	NA	NA	CASSTTGWNQPQHF
TRBJ1-6	TRBV6-5	few	NA	CASSSGGGLHF
TRBJ2-5	TRBV28	NA	NA	CASSLGGQETQYF
TRBJ2-5	TRBV7-1	NA	NA	CASSPRRGETQYF
TRBJ2-7	TRBV4-1	once	TRBD1	CASSRDFPGQTYEQYF
TRBJ1-1	TRBV6-1	NA	NA	CASIQGFMNTEAFF
TRBJ2-7	TRBV28	once	NA	CASSPLRGGQYF
TRBJ1-4	TRBV7-3	NA	TRBD1	CASSPNRGRNEKLFF
TRBJ2-7	TRBV11-3	NA	NA	CASSPRTHEQYF
TRBJ1-5	TRBV2	NA	NA	CASSEEGPSQPQHF
TRBJ2-7	TRBV5-1	few	NA	CASSLAGHYEQYF
TRBJ2-7	TRBV6-1	NA	NA	CASTGVVIMQYF
TRBJ2-7	TRBV6-1	medium-sized	NA	CASSPRDADYEQYF
TRBJ1-5	TRBV7-2	NA	NA	CASRPGVNQPQHF
TRBJ2-4	TRBV4-1	NA	TRBD2	CASSQESGMGVAKNIQYF
TRBJ2-7	TRBV7-9	NA	NA	CASSPDYNEQYF
TRBJ2-7	TRBV7-7	NA	NA	CASSLEHSYEQYF
TRBJ1-2	TRBV6-5	once	NA	CASSYLGGSYGYTF
TRBJ2-7	TRBV6-5	once	TRBD1	CASSMTGTTYEQYF
TRBJ2-5	TRBV18	NA	NA	CASSPLRSRNQETQYF
TRBJ2-4	TRBV19	once	NA	CARGTGYQYF
TRBJ1-1	TRBV7-8	NA	NA	CASSLAGRVGTEAFF
TRBJ2-7	TRBV11-2	NA	TRBD1	CASSPKRDRRSYEQYF
TRBJ1-1	TRBV28	NA	NA	CASSPRTYSGEAFF
TRBJ1-5	TRBV10-3	NA	NA	CAIRDILNQPQHF
TRBJ1-6	TRBV6-5	NA	NA	CASKGKTSYNSPLHF
TRBJ1-2	TRBV5-8	NA	TRBD1	CASNRQGGLPGYTF
TRBJ1-1	TRBV29-1	NA	NA	CSARDSYTEAFF
TRBJ2-1	TRBV9	NA	TRBD2	CASGPTSGVRNEQFF
TRBJ2-1	TRBV5-6	NA	TRBD1	CASSLDRGRTYNEQFF
TRBJ2-3	TRBV2	NA	NA	CASIRTTLGTDTQYF
TRBJ1-5	TRBV9	NA	TRBD1	CASSVEQGVNQPQHF
TRBJ1-4	TRBV5-1	NA	NA	CASSLVRPGDTNEKLFF
TRBJ2-2	TRBV5-6	NA	TRBD1	CASSLPGTGRTGELFF
TRBJ1-6	TRBV28	large	TRBD1	CASSPGGVTLHF
TRBJ1-2	TRBV19	few	NA	CASSLTDGYTF